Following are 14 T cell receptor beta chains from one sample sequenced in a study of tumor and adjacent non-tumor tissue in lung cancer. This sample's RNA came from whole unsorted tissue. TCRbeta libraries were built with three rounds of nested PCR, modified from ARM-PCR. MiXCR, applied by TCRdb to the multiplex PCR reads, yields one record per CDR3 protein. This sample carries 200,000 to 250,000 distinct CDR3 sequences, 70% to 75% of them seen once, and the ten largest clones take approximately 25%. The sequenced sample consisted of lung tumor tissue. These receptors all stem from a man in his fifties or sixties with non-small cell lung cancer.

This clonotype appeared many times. The CDR3 nucleotides are TGTGCCTGGAGCGCAGGGGTTCATGAAAAACTGTTTTTT. Its protein product is CAWSAGVHEKLFF. V is TRBV30 and J is TRBJ1-4, with D possibly TRBD1 on 6 matching bases. Trimming stripped 3 bases from V and 6 bases from J, with 11 bases between. The germline CDR1 and CDR2 sequences are GTSNPN and SVGIG (reference sequence). The CDR3 totals 13 residues.

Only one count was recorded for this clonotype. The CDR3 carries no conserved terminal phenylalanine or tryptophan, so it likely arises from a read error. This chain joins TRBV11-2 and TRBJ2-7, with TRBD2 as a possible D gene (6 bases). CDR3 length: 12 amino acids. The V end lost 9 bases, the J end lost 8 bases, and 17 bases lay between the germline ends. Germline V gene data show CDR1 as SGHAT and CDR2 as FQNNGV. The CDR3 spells CASRPMGGKQYI. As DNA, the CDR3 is TGTGCCAGTAGGCCGATGGGGGGTAAGCAGTACATC.

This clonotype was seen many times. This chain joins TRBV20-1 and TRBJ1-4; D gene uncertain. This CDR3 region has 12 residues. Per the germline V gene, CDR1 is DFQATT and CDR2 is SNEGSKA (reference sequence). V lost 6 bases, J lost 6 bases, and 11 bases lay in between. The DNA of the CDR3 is TGCAGTGCCAACCGACAAGATGAAAAACTGTTTTTT. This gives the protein CSANRQDEKLFF.

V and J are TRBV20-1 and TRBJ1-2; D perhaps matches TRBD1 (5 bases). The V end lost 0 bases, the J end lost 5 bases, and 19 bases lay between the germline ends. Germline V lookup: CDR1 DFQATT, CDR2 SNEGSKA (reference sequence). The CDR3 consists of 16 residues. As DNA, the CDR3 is TGCAGTGCTAGAGACCCCATTGGGGGATCGGAATATGGCTACACCTTC. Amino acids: CSARDPIGGSEYGYTF.

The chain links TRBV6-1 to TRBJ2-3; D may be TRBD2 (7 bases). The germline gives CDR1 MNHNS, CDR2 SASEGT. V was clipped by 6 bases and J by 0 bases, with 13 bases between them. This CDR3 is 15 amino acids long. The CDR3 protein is CASRDRGASTDTQYF. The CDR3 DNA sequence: TGTGCCAGCAGGGACCGGGGGGCCAGCACAGATACGCAGTATTTT.

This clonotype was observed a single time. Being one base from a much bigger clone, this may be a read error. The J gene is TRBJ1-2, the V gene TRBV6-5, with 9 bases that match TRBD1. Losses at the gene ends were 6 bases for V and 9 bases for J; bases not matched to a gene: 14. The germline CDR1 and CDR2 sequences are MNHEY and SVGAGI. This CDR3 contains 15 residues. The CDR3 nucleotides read TGTGCCAGCAGCTCACCGAGGGACAGGGCGGATAGCTACACCTTC. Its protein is CASSSPRDRADSYTF.

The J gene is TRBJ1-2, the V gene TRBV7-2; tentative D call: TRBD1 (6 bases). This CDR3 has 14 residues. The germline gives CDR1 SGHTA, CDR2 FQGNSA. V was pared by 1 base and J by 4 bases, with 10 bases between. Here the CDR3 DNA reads TGTGCCAGCAGCTTAGTTTGGACAGTCTATGGCTACACCTTC. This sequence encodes CASSLVWTVYGYTF.

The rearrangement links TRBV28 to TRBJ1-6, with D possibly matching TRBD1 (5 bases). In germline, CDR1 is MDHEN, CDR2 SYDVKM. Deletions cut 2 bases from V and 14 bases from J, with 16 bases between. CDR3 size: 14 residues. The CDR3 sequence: CASSLAGNHSALHF. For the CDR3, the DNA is TGTGCCAGCAGTTTAGCAGGGAACCATTCGGCCCTCCACTTT.

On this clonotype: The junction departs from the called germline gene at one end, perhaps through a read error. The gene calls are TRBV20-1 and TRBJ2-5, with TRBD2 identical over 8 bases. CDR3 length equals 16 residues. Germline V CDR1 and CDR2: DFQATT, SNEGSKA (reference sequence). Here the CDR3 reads CSARDAGTRNQGTQYF. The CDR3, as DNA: TGCAGTGCTAGAGATGCCGGGACTAGAAACCAAGGGACCCAGTACTTC.

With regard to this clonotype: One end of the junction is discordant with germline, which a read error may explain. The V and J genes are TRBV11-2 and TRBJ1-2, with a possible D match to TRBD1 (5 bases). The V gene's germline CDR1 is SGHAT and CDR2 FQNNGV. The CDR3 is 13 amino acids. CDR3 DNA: TGTACCAGCAGCTTAGCATGGGGGGATGCCTACACCTTC. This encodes CTSSLAWGDAYTF.

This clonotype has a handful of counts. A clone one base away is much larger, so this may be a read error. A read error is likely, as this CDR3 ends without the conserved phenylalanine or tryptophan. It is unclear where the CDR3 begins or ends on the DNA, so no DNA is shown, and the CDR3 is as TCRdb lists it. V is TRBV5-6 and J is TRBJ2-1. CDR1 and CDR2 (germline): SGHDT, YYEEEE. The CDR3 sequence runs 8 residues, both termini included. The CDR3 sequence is CASNLVQS.

The CDR3 DNA follows: TGTGCCAGCAGGGAGGACCTCGGGGCCCAGTACTTC. Protein sequence: CASREDLGAQYF. This sequence joins TRBV2 and TRBJ2-5; D is possibly TRBD2 (5 bases). Trimming stripped 6 bases from V and 9 bases from J, with 14 bases between. This CDR3 comprises 12 residues. CDR1 is SNHLY, CDR2 FYNNEI, per germline. Filled out from reference TRBV2 and TRBJ2-5, the complete variable domain reads EPEVTQTPSHQVTQMGQEVILRCVPISNHLYFYWYRQILGQKVEFLVSFYNNEISEKSEIFDDQFSVERPDGSNFTLKIRSTKLEDSAMYFCASREDLGAQYFGPGTRLLVL.

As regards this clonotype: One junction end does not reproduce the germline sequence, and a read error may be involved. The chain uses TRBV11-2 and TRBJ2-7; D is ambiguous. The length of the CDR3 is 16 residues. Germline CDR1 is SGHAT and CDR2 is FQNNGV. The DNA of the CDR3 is TGTGTCAGCAGCTTTAGGTCGTCGGGTCAGTGGGACGAGCAGTACTTC. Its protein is CVSSFRSSGQWDEQYF.

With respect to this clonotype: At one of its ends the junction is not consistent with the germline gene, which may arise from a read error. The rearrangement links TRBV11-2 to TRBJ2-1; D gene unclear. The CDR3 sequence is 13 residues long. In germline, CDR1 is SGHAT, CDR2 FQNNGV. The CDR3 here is CASSSVSYNEQFF. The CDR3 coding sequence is TGTGCCAGCAGCTCTGTATCTTACAATGAGCAATTCTTC.